The 23 T cell receptor beta chains reported below all come from one sample, sequenced in a study of shared clonotypes between healthy human individuals. Here immunoSEQ multiplex PCR was the method, and the copy in TCRdb shows in-frame clones only, minus some. Among about 2.1 million clones listed, 85% to 95% were seen once. Naive CD8 isolation took CD45RO-negative cells positively selected for CCR7 and excluded terminally differentiated effector memory CD45RA+ cells. Specimen: naive CD8+ T cells from PBMCs. These receptors came from a man aged 18 to 30 in good health. Some clones in this sample may be carry-over from other donors' samples.

The rearrangement uses TRBV9 and TRBJ2-5, with TRBD1 as a possible D gene (6 bases). This CDR3 has 13 amino acids. V shed 4 bases and J shed 2 bases, with 9 bases lying between them. Germline V gives CDR1 SGDLS, CDR2 YYNGEE. The CDR3 sequence: CASSIGQQETQYF. CDR3 nucleotides: TGTGCCAGCAGCATAGGACAGCAAGAGACCCAGTACTTC.

This clone was picked up one time. At the DNA level, this CDR3 is encoded by other sequences in the same sample as well. The chain joins TRBV7-9 to TRBJ2-7; tentatively, D is TRBD1 (6 bases). Between the trimmed V and J ends, which lost 1 base and 0 bases, there was a span of 10 bases. CDR1 SEHNR and CDR2 FQNEAQ come from the germline V gene (reference sequence). This CDR3 comprises 15 residues. The CDR3 protein is CASSLVQGSSYEQYF. CDR3 sequence (DNA): TGTGCCAGCAGCTTAGTACAGGGAAGCTCCTACGAGCAGTACTTC.

V is TRBV28 and J is TRBJ1-5; TRBD1 aligns across 9 bases. CDR3 length: 16 residues. The V and J ends lost 6 bases and 2 bases, in that order; junction bases with no gene match: 8. The germline gives CDR1 MDHEN, CDR2 SYDVKM. The CDR3: CASRLLQGARNQPQHF. The CDR3 DNA reads TGTGCCAGCAGACTACTACAGGGGGCGCGCAATCAGCCCCAGCATTTT.

The chain couples TRBV23-1 to TRBJ1-4, with 7 bases aligning to TRBD1. TRBV23-1 is an open reading frame whose function is uncertain. This CDR3 comprises 17 residues. V lost 4 bases, J lost 0 bases, and 8 bases stayed unmatched. The CDR3 loop reads CASSPLPGQATNEKLFF. The CDR3 bases are TGCGCCAGCAGTCCCCTTCCCGGACAGGCAACTAATGAAAAACTGTTTTTT.

A single count supports this clone. The chain combines TRBV28 with TRBJ1-1; D gene uncertain. Germline CDR1 is MDHEN and CDR2 is SYDVKM. V lost 1 base, J lost 0 bases, and 24 bases lay in between. This CDR3 region has 20 residues. The CDR3 DNA follows: TGTGCCAGCAGTTTATTGAGGACGGATTACCCGGAACGGGTGAACACTGAAGCTTTCTTT. Translation gives CASSLLRTDYPERVNTEAFF.

For this clone: At the DNA level, this CDR3 is encoded by other sequences in the same sample as well. V and J are TRBV6-1 and TRBJ2-7; unclear D gene. This CDR3 contains 11 residues. V was cut by 8 bases and J by 0 bases, with 5 bases left in between. CDR1 and CDR2 (germline): MNHNS, SASEGT. CDR3 loop: CASRYSYEQYF. CDR3 DNA sequence: TGTGCCAGCCGATACTCCTACGAGCAGTACTTC.

The rearrangement links TRBV15 to TRBJ1-5; D remains unclear. The CDR3 totals 14 residues. The V gene's germline CDR1 is LNHNV and CDR2 YYDKDF (reference sequence). V lost 3 bases to trimming and J lost 2 bases, with 8 bases between them. The CDR3 region has the DNA TGTGCCACCAGCAGCATCAGTGGCAATCAGCCCCAGCATTTT. Its protein product is CATSSISGNQPQHF.

The gene calls are TRBV28 and TRBJ2-7, with D hard to call. The germline CDR1 and CDR2 sequences are MDHEN and SYDVKM. V was clipped by 6 bases and J by 0 bases, with 18 bases between them. The CDR3 is 16 amino acids. The CDR3 sequence is CASSSYPVGYSYEQYF. CDR3 in DNA: TGTGCCAGCAGCTCATACCCGGTCGGGTACTCCTACGAGCAGTACTTC.

V and J are TRBV7-9 and TRBJ2-2, with TRBD1 identical over 9 bases. The ends lost 5 bases at V and 6 bases at J; junction bases unmatched: 7. This CDR3 has 15 amino acids. Germline values: CDR1 SEHNR, CDR2 FQNEAQ (reference sequence). CDR3 DNA sequence: TGTGCCAGCAGCCGGACCGGGACAGGGCCCGGGGAGCTGTTTTTT. The encoded protein is CASSRTGTGPGELFF.

This clone was detected once. The rearrangement uses TRBV27 and TRBJ2-3; maybe TRBD1 (5 bases). V dropped 6 bases and J dropped 3 bases, with 13 bases sitting between them. Germline CDR1 and CDR2: MNHEY and SMNVEV (reference sequence). The CDR3 contains 14 residues. CDR3 sequence: CASSPLRQTDTQYF. In DNA, the CDR3 is TGTGCCAGCAGCCCGCTGCGACAGACAGATACGCAGTATTTT.

V usage is TRBV5-5 and J usage is TRBJ2-6; 11 positions match TRBD1. There are 19 residues in the CDR3. V gave up 0 bases and J gave up 1 base; unmatched junction bases: 6. Per the germline V gene, CDR1 is SGHKS and CDR2 is YYEKEE (reference sequence). CDR3 in DNA: TGTGCCAGCAGCTTGGTTGTTGGGACAGGGGGTTCTGGGGCCAACGTCCTGACTTTC. This gives the protein CASSLVVGTGGSGANVLTF.

V usage is TRBV28 and J usage is TRBJ2-7, with D perhaps given as TRBD1 or TRBD2 (5 bases each). The CDR3 sequence is 15 residues long. CDR1 is MDHEN and CDR2 is SYDVKM in the germline V gene. Trimming removed 5 bases from V and 3 bases from J, with 17 bases in between. Here the CDR3 reads CASSPTRDAGYEQYF. In DNA, the CDR3 is TGTGCCAGCAGTCCCACCAGGGACGCAGGCTACGAGCAGTACTTC.

This clone was seen just once. The rearrangement uses TRBV28 and TRBJ2-7, with 7 bases lining up with TRBD2. V shed 3 bases and J 4 bases; nucleotides not matched to a gene: 9. The CDR3 is made up of 15 amino acids. Germline V gene lookup returns CDR1 MDHEN and CDR2 SYDVKM. CDR3 sequence (DNA): TGTGCCAGCAGTTTGGTGACTAGCACTATTTACGAGCAGTACTTC. It yields the protein CASSLVTSTIYEQYF.

This rearrangement joins TRBV19 to TRBJ1-5; D perhaps matches TRBD1 (6 bases). V lost 7 bases and J 0 bases, leaving 10 bases between the germline ends. The CDR3 is made up of 14 amino acids. Germline loops: CDR1 LNHDA, CDR2 SQIVND (reference sequence). The CDR3 DNA is TGTGCCAGTAACAGGGCATATAGCAATCAGCCCCAGCATTTT. Amino acids: CASNRAYSNQPQHF.

The chain uses TRBV14 and TRBJ2-7; D may correspond to TRBD1 or TRBD2 (5 bases each). V lost 5 bases, J lost 3 bases, and 11 bases lay in between. Germline V gives CDR1 SGHDN, CDR2 FVKESK. The CDR3 totals 13 residues. The CDR3 reads CASSNSGHYEQYF. The DNA of the CDR3 is TGTGCCAGCAGCAACTCGGGGCACTACGAGCAGTACTTC.

The V call is TRBV29-1, the J call TRBJ2-3; 8 nucleotides agree with TRBD2. Germline V gene sequence: CDR1 SQVTM, CDR2 ANQGSEA. The CDR3 runs to 14 residues. V trimming: 6 bases; J trimming: 3 bases; junction bases outside the gene matches: 8. The DNA of the CDR3 is TGCAGCGTAAAAGCGGGAGTGAGGACAGATACGCAGTATTTT. This gives the protein CSVKAGVRTDTQYF.

The V and J genes are TRBV2 and TRBJ2-7; 11 bases match TRBD2. The CDR3 runs to 16 residues. CDR1 is SNHLY and CDR2 is FYNNEI in the germline V gene. The V segment lost 0 bases and the J segment 5 bases; nucleotides outside the gene matches: 6. The CDR3 sequence is CASSEAETSGGHEQYF. DNA of the CDR3: TGTGCCAGCAGTGAAGCAGAAACTAGCGGGGGCCACGAGCAGTACTTC.

The chain carries TRBV4-3 and TRBJ2-7; no reliable D call. V was cut by 0 bases and J by 3 bases, with 12 bases left in between. Germline V gives CDR1 LGHNA, CDR2 YSLEER. This CDR3 is 15 amino acids long. The CDR3 DNA follows: TGCGCCAGCAGCCAAGAGCCTCGAGTCGGCTACGAGCAGTACTTC. This encodes CASSQEPRVGYEQYF.

The chain combines TRBV6-1 with TRBJ2-6; maybe TRBD1 (5 bases). This CDR3 spans 16 amino acids. Trimming pared 0 bases from V and 3 bases from J, leaving 9 bases between. The germline V gene encodes CDR1 MNHNS and CDR2 SASEGT. CDR3 coding DNA: TGTGCCAGCAGTGAAGCACCAGGGTTTGGGGCCAACGTCCTGACTTTC. Encoded protein: CASSEAPGFGANVLTF.

The chain uses TRBV7-9 and TRBJ2-3; TRBD2 might be the D (5 bases). V was clipped by 6 bases and J by 3 bases, with 19 bases between them. Germline CDR1 is SEHNR and CDR2 is FQNEAQ (reference sequence). The CDR3 spans 16 residues. CDR3 loop: CASRADQSEWTDTQYF. In nucleotides, the CDR3 is TGTGCCAGCAGAGCGGACCAAAGTGAGTGGACAGATACGCAGTATTTT.

Concerning this clone: This same CDR3 is encoded by further DNA sequences in the sample. V usage is TRBV27 and J usage is TRBJ2-1; no reliable D call. From germline, CDR1 is MNHEY and CDR2 SMNVEV (reference sequence). The CDR3 loop spans 13 amino acids. V lost 3 bases and J lost 1, with 4 bases in between. The chain's CDR3 is CASSFGSYNEQFF. The DNA of the CDR3 is TGTGCCAGCAGTTTCGGTTCCTACAATGAGCAGTTCTTC.

The chain is built from TRBV5-1 and TRBJ2-7, with 7 bases matching TRBD1. J gave up 1 base and V 0 bases, and 4 bases lay outside the gene matches. Germline CDR1 is SGHRS and CDR2 is YFSETQ. CDR3 size: 15 residues. DNA for the CDR3: TGCGCCAGCAGCTTGGCGGGACAGATATCCTACGAGCAGTACTTC. Translated: CASSLAGQISYEQYF.

In its sample, this clone was seen once. Other DNA sequences from this sample encode an identical CDR3 as well. The J gene is TRBJ1-1, the V gene TRBV6-5, with D unclear. Trimming removed 2 bases at V and 1 base at J, with 8 bases between. From germline, CDR1 is MNHEY and CDR2 SVGAGI. CDR3 length: 14 amino acids. The CDR3 DNA reads TGTGCCAGCAGTTACGGCGGTGAGAACACTGAAGCTTTCTTT. It codes for CASSYGGENTEAFF.